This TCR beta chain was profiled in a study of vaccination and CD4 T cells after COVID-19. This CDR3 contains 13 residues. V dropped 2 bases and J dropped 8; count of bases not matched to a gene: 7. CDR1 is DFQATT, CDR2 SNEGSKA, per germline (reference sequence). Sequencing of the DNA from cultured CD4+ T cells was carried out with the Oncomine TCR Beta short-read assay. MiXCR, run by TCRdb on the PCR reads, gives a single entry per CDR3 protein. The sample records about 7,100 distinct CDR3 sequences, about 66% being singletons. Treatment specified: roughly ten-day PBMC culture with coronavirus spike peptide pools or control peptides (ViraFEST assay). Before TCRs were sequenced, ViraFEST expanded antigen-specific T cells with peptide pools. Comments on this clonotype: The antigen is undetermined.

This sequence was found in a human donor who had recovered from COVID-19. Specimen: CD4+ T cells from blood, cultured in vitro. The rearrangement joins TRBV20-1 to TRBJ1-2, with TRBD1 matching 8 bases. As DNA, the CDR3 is TGCAGTGCTAGACGAACAGGGGGAGAGGGCTACACCTTC. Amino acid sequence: CSARRTGGEGYTF.